Each of the 22 T cell receptor beta chains below was sequenced from the same sample in a study of T-cell memory formation after mild COVID-19 (dated by TCRdb to the early 2020s). Library preparation employed 5' RACE. This sample was sequenced with an Illumina NovaSeq 6000. TCRdb reprocessed the public reads (quality trimming at Q25 with fastp, clone calling with MiXCR) and kept in-frame beta chains. Rows merge per CDR3 protein into single entries with the most common DNA and genes. The sample records fewer than 200,000 distinct CDR3 sequences, about 18% of which are singletons. The top ten clones comprise roughly 3.9% of the sample. Material: PBMCs or a T cell subset sorted from them (not recorded which). All receptors derive from a man aged 18 to 35 who had mild COVID-19 (a few samples of this study predate the infection). The sample titles of this study are shuffled in the database, so cell type and time point are left out; the donor was told from shared clones.

The rearrangement links TRBV28 to TRBJ1-1; D gene uncertain. CDR1 MDHEN and CDR2 SYDVKM come from the germline V gene. The CDR3 has 13 amino acids. V shed 6 bases and J shed 1 base, with 9 bases lying between them. CDR3 coding DNA: TGTGCCAGCAGAAGAACAGCGAACACTGAAGCTTTCTTT. Its translation: CASRRTANTEAFF. The complete variable domain, with remaining parts taken from reference TRBV28 and TRBJ1-1, reads DVKVTQSSRYLVKRTGEKVFLECVQDMDHENMFWYRQDPGLGLRLIYFSYDVKMKEKGDIPEGYSVSREKKERFSLILESASTNQTSMYLCASRRTANTEAFFGQGTRLTVV.

The rearrangement links TRBV27 to TRBJ1-2; D remains ambiguous. Germline loops: CDR1 MNHEY, CDR2 SMNVEV (reference sequence). The CDR3 covers 17 residues. The V gene lost 1 base and the J gene lost 8 bases, with 23 bases spanning the gap. This chain's CDR3 is CASSLLAGALSSQGYTF. The CDR3 coding sequence is TGTGCCAGCAGTTTATTGGCAGGAGCCCTTTCTTCCCAGGGCTACACCTTC.

Ten or more counts support this clonotype. The V call is TRBV4-3, the J call TRBJ2-4; D tentatively reads TRBD1 or TRBD2 (6 bases each). V lost 6 bases and J lost 5, with 14 bases in between. The CDR3 totals 14 residues. Looked up from germline, CDR1 is LGHNA and CDR2 is YSLEER. As DNA, the CDR3 is TGCGCCAGCAGAGGGGGGCTAGGGGAAAACATTCAGTACTTC. Translation: CASRGGLGENIQYF.

This clonotype appeared a few times. The J gene is TRBJ2-5, the V gene TRBV7-8; perhaps TRBD1 as D (6 bases). V was trimmed by 5 bases and J by 5 bases, leaving 18 bases between them. This CDR3 has 15 residues. Germline CDR1 and CDR2: SGHVS and FQNEAQ. CDR3 sequence reads: CASSPRTVLGETQYF. In DNA, the CDR3 is TGTGCCAGCAGCCCCCGGACAGTGCTCGGGGAGACCCAGTACTTC.

The genes are TRBV6-6 and TRBJ1-2; D is possibly TRBD1 (6 bases). Trimming cost V 6 bases and J 1 base, with 18 bases left between them. The CDR3 runs to 16 residues. Germline values: CDR1 MNHNY, CDR2 SVGAGI (reference sequence). This CDR3 reads CASSAGGGRVNYGYTF. The CDR3 nucleotides are TGTGCCAGCAGCGCCGGGGGGGGCCGGGTTAACTATGGCTACACCTTC.

V and J are TRBV7-2 and TRBJ1-1, with 12 bases fitting TRBD1. In germline, CDR1 is SGHTA, CDR2 FQGNSA. V shed 5 bases, J shed 5 bases, and the junction held 9 bases outside the gene matches. CDR3 length: 16 amino acids. In DNA, the CDR3 is TGTGCCAGCAGCCCCCAGGGACAGGGGGCAGGGACTGAAGCTTTCTTT. Protein sequence: CASSPQGQGAGTEAFF.

This clonotype was recorded a few times. This chain uses TRBV7-3 with TRBJ1-2; the D is unclear. The germline gives CDR1 SGHTA, CDR2 FQGTGA. V lost 2 bases and J lost 4, with 17 bases in between. The CDR3 covers 16 residues. Here the CDR3 DNA reads TGTGCCAGCAGCTTAGGGGTGGGCGGCACGATCTATGGCTACACCTTC. Its protein product is CASSLGVGGTIYGYTF.

The genes are TRBV7-8 and TRBJ2-1; D may be TRBD1 (5 bases). Deletions cut 0 bases from V and 7 bases from J, with 13 bases between. This CDR3 spans 15 amino acids. Germline V lookup: CDR1 SGHVS, CDR2 FQNEAQ. The CDR3 coding sequence is TGTGCCAGCAGCTTAGCGAAGTTCCCAGGGAATGAGCAGTTCTTC. This gives the protein CASSLAKFPGNEQFF.

Only a few counts were recorded for this clonotype. The rearrangement uses TRBV20-1 and TRBJ2-5, with 10 bases fitting TRBD1. Germline trimming cut 6 bases from V and 4 bases from J; bases unmatched to any gene: 2. The CDR3 length is 12 residues. CDR1 and CDR2 from the germline V gene are DFQATT and SNEGSKA (reference sequence). The DNA of the CDR3 is TGCAGTGCCCGGACAGGGGGAGAGACCCAGTACTTC. This encodes CSARTGGETQYF.

A few counts support this clonotype. The chain joins TRBV5-1 to TRBJ2-5; D not certain. Germline V gene data show CDR1 as SGHRS and CDR2 as YFSETQ. The CDR3 extends over 13 amino acids. V was pared by 4 bases and J by 4 bases, with 11 bases between. The CDR3 DNA reads TGCGCCAGCAGCCTGACTTGGGGAGAGACCCAGTACTTC. Translating it yields CASSLTWGETQYF.

This clonotype has a handful of counts. Compared with germline, one end of the junction differs, possibly owing to a read error. The chain combines TRBV7-2 with TRBJ2-1; D gene unclear. Germline CDR1 and CDR2: SGHTA and FQGNSA. The CDR3 is made up of 11 amino acids. The CDR3 DNA is TGTGCCAGCAACTTAGTCGGAGAGCAGTTCTTC. Translation gives CASNLVGEQFF.

Ten or more counts support this clonotype. The chain employs TRBV5-1 and TRBJ1-5; D may be TRBD1 (6 bases). With 1 base removed from V and 5 bases from J, the gap between germline ends came to 13 bases. This CDR3 contains 15 residues. Germline CDR1 is SGHRS and CDR2 is YFSETQ. This chain's CDR3 is CASSLSPGDYQPQHF. The CDR3 bases are TGCGCCAGCAGCTTGTCTCCAGGGGACTATCAGCCCCAGCATTTT.

This clonotype was seen more than once but under ten times. The rearrangement uses TRBV4-1 and TRBJ1-4, with D maybe TRBD1 (5 bases). The V gene lost 2 bases and the J gene lost 12 bases, with 7 bases spanning the gap. The CDR3 consists of 11 residues. CDR1 and CDR2 from the germline V gene are MGHRA and YSYEKL. The CDR3 DNA sequence: TGCGCCAGCAGCCAACTGGGACAACTGTTTTTT. Encoded protein: CASSQLGQLFF.

This chain uses TRBV12-3 or TRBV12-4 with TRBJ1-2; TRBD1 matches 9 bases. Trimming took 5 bases from V and 0 from J; bases not matched to a gene: 4. The CDR3 sequence is 15 residues long. In DNA, the CDR3 is TGTGCCAGCAGTCCGGGACAGGGATCTAACTATGGCTACACCTTC. This codes for CASSPGQGSNYGYTF.

The chain recombines TRBV11-2 with TRBJ2-2; 11 nucleotides agree with TRBD2. The V gene end was trimmed by 5 bases and the J gene end by 6 bases; junction bases not matched to a gene: 5. Germline V lookup: CDR1 SGHAT, CDR2 FQNNGV. This CDR3 has 15 amino acids. The CDR3 nucleotides read TGTGCCAGCAGCCCTAGCGGGGGGAGGTCCGGGGAGCTGTTTTTT. Translating gives CASSPSGGRSGELFF.

There are a few counts of this clonotype. The chain is built from TRBV20-1 and TRBJ1-4; D is uncertain. CDR1 is DFQATT and CDR2 is SNEGSKA in the germline V gene (reference sequence). The CDR3 length is 15 residues. V was trimmed by 0 bases and J by 8 bases, leaving 16 bases between them. The CDR3 region has the DNA TGCAGTGCTAGAGACTCAGACCATATTGACGAAAAACTGTTTTTT. Residues: CSARDSDHIDEKLFF.

This clonotype has only a few counts. The V gene is TRBV3-1, the J gene TRBJ1-3; D is ambiguous. CDR1 is LGHDT and CDR2 is YNNKEL in the germline V gene (reference sequence). V gave up 3 bases and J gave up 4 bases, with 16 bases separating them. This CDR3 region has 16 residues. The CDR3, as DNA: TGTGCCAGCAGCCACTTCCCGGGCGCTTCGGGAAACACCATATATTTT. This encodes CASSHFPGASGNTIYF.

This clonotype was found a few times. The CDR3 DNA follows: TGCAGTGCTTCCCTCGGTGGCAGGGCGAACACCGGGGAGCTGTTTTTT. Its translation: CSASLGGRANTGELFF. The genes are TRBV20-1 and TRBJ2-2, with D maybe TRBD1 (5 bases). This CDR3 has 16 residues. V was cut by 5 bases and J by 0 bases, with 16 bases left in between. The germline CDR1 and CDR2 sequences are DFQATT and SNEGSKA (reference sequence).

The J gene is TRBJ1-1, the V gene TRBV28; no firm D call. The CDR3 extends over 15 amino acids. The V gene's germline CDR1 is MDHEN and CDR2 SYDVKM. V was trimmed by 3 bases and J by 5 bases, leaving 16 bases between them. CDR3 coding DNA: TGTGCCAGCAGTTTGCGCGCCGGTTGGGGAACTGAAGCTTTCTTT. Encoded protein: CASSLRAGWGTEAFF.

Only a few counts were recorded for this clonotype. This rearrangement joins TRBV4-3 to TRBJ2-3, with 10 positions matching TRBD1. The germline CDR1 and CDR2 sequences are LGHNA and YSLEER. J was trimmed by 7 bases and V by 3 bases; bases with no gene match: 7. This CDR3 is built from 15 residues. DNA for the CDR3: TGCGCCAGCAGCCAGACAGGGGGCGCATTAAATACGCAGTATTTT. Amino acids: CASSQTGGALNTQYF.

The CDR3: CASSKEQSGQDPYEQYV. For the CDR3, the DNA is TGTGCCAGCAGCAAAGAACAGTCAGGACAGGATCCCTACGAGCAGTACGTC. V is TRBV21-1 and J is TRBJ2-7. TRBV21-1 is annotated as a pseudogene. CDR3 length equals 17 residues.

This clonotype occurred a few times. The CDR3 spells CASGGQTNTGELFF. The CDR3 DNA follows: TGCGCCAGCGGGGGACAGACTAACACCGGGGAGCTGTTTTTT. V gene TRBV5-1 combines with J gene TRBJ2-2, with TRBD1 matching over 7 bases. The CDR3 runs to 14 residues. Germline CDR1 SGHRS, CDR2 YFSETQ. V lost 7 bases, J lost 2 bases, and 5 bases stayed unmatched. Variable domain in full (rest from reference TRBV5-1 and TRBJ2-2): KAGVTQTPRYLIKTRGQQVTLSCSPISGHRSVSWYQQTPGQGLQFLFEYFSETQRNKGNFPGRFSGRQFSNSRSEMNVSTLELGDSALYLCASGGQTNTGELFFGEGSRLTVL.